This T cell receptor beta chain was captured in a study of T-cell memory formation after mild COVID-19. Study background: The TCR clusters were mostly specific to one donor. Study outcomes and limitations: Detection of some responders pre-infection suggested pre-existing cross-reactive memory T cells participated. Most CD4+ clones that shrank were in CM and EM, while CD8+ ones turned up in EMRA.

This clonotype was detected a few times. Its antigen is as yet unknown. The germline gives CDR1 DFQATT, CDR2 SNEGSKA (reference sequence). The length of the CDR3 is 14 residues. V lost 5 bases and J lost 5; bases outside the gene matches: 4. TCRalpha and TCRbeta libraries used 5'RACE with constant-segment primers and UMIs. Via MiXCR, TCRdb re-called the 5' RACE reads, giving one row per CDR3 protein. Of 350,000 to 400,000 distinct CDR3 sequences listed, roughly 20% were seen once; the top ten hold roughly an eighth. V gene TRBV20-1 combines with J gene TRBJ2-1; 12 bases are a match to TRBD2. Input material: PBMCs or a T cell subset sorted from them (not recorded which). The sequence derives from an adult woman who had mild COVID-19 (a few samples of this study predate the infection). Cell type and time point are not known. The CDR3 here is CSADGLAGNNEQFF. CDR3 DNA sequence: TGCAGTGCTGATGGACTAGCGGGAAACAATGAGCAGTTCTTC.